The T cell receptor beta chain under discussion was sequenced for a study of a mutant IDH1 vaccine in newly diagnosed glioma. Study details: Earlier therapy was either radiotherapy, temozolomide, or both, and most got both.

The germline V and J ends were trimmed by 3 bases and 3 bases, with 9 bases remaining between them. The CDR3 sequence is 14 residues long. The germline CDR1 and CDR2 sequences are MNHEY and SMNVEV (reference sequence). The time point denotes: week 35, safety follow-up. Each dose delivered 300 ug of mutant IDH1 20-mer peptide subcutaneously with imiquimod. Assay used: immunoSEQ multiplex PCR; TCRdb lists only in-frame clones, some missing. Found here are about 45,000 clones, 92% of them singletons; the top ten hold 2% to 2.5%. To note about this clone: Antigen unknown.

This TCR derives from a man aged 50-60 years with glioma. The rearrangement uses TRBV27 and TRBJ2-1; the D is unclear. The material was PBMCs, obtained from a glioma patient whose treatment included an IDH1 peptide vaccine. The CDR3 loop reads CASSFWLGYNEQFF. The CDR3 coding sequence is TGTGCCAGCAGTTTCTGGCTAGGCTACAATGAGCAGTTCTTC.